One and the same sample provided the 5 T cell receptor beta chains below, sequenced in a study of graft-versus-host responses after intestinal transplantation. Measured with immunoSEQ multiplex PCR; TCRdb has only the in-frame clones, and not every one. The sample includes fewer than 10,000 clones, approximately 88% of them seen just once. Specimen: PBMCs, collected 242 days after intestinal transplant. All receptors come from a human patient who received an intestinal transplant, so some T cells may come from the graft donor.

In its sample, this clone was seen once. The V gene is TRBV28, the J gene TRBJ1-1, with 9 bases matching TRBD1. The V and J ends lost 3 bases and 3 bases, in that order; junction bases with no gene match: 2. Germline V gives CDR1 MDHEN, CDR2 SYDVKM. This CDR3 is 14 amino acids long. CDR3 in amino acids: CASSFGTGYTEAFF. DNA of the CDR3: TGTGCCAGCAGTTTCGGGACAGGGTACACTGAAGCTTTCTTT.

The chain links TRBV7-8 to TRBJ2-5; TRBD2 matches at 7 bases. V lost 2 bases, J lost 2 bases, and 5 bases stayed unmatched. Germline V gene lookup returns CDR1 SGHVS and CDR2 FQNEAQ. The CDR3 has 15 residues. CDR3 in amino acids: CASSLFTGGQETQYF. The CDR3, as DNA: TGTGCCAGCAGCTTATTTACGGGGGGTCAAGAGACCCAGTACTTC.

The count of this clone is one. This chain connects TRBV30 to TRBJ2-7; 8 bases agree with TRBD2. The CDR3 consists of 11 residues. Germline CDR1 reads GTSNPN; CDR2 reads SVGIG (reference sequence). This CDR3 reads CGSQGLGEQYF. As DNA, the CDR3 is TGTGGGTCGCAGGGACTAGGCGAGCAGTACTTC.

The chain employs TRBV14 and TRBJ1-4, with D unclear. Trimming cost V 2 bases and J 4 bases, with 8 bases left between them. CDR3 length equals 14 residues. CDR1 and CDR2 (germline): SGHDN, FVKESK. The CDR3 spells CASSQPLGNEKLFF. In DNA, the CDR3 is TGTGCCAGCAGCCAACCCCTCGGTAATGAAAAACTGTTTTTT.

This rearrangement joins TRBV27 to TRBJ2-1; 7 bases align to TRBD2. V lost 4 bases and J lost 7; bases outside the gene matches: 10. From germline, CDR1 is MNHEY and CDR2 SMNVEV (reference sequence). The CDR3 extends over 15 amino acids. The CDR3 region has the DNA TGTGCCAGCAGTTCGCTAGCGGCCCTTGGAAATGAGCAGTTCTTC. The encoded protein is CASSSLAALGNEQFF.